The 8 T cell receptor beta chains presented below share a single source sample, sequenced in a study of blood T cell repertoires in COVID-19. The method was immunoSEQ multiplex PCR; TCRdb's version includes in-frame clones alone and lacks a portion of them. The table has a few hundred thousand clones, about 89% seen once. The sample comprised peripheral blood. Source of these receptors: a man aged 25 to 40 with acute or convalescent COVID-19.

The chain has TRBV6-2 or TRBV6-3 and TRBJ2-7, with 13 bases matching TRBD2. The J segment lost 7 bases and the V segment lost 2 bases, leaving 8 bases of the junction unmatched. The CDR3 spans 16 residues. The V gene's germline CDR1 is MNHEY and CDR2 SVGEGT. In DNA, the CDR3 is TGTGCCAGCAGTTACCAACTAGCGGGGGGGCCTAAGGAGCAGTACTTC. Protein: CASSYQLAGGPKEQYF.

This chain uses TRBV12-3 or TRBV12-4 with TRBJ2-1, with 7 bases that match TRBD1. Germline trimming cut 6 bases from V and 6 bases from J; bases unmatched to any gene: 5. The CDR3 sequence is 13 residues long. In DNA form, the CDR3 reads TGTGCCAGCAGATCCCGACAGGGCAATGAGCAGTTCTTC. It yields the protein CASRSRQGNEQFF.

This chain connects TRBV2 to TRBJ1-4, with D hard to call. The CDR3 totals 17 residues. V gave up 7 bases and J gave up 4 bases, with 22 bases separating them. CDR1 is SNHLY, CDR2 FYNNEI, per germline. CDR3 nucleotide sequence: TGTGCCAGCACCAATGACCATCTGGGGAGGGTTAATGAAAAACTGTTTTTT. Encoded protein: CASTNDHLGRVNEKLFF.

In DNA, the CDR3 is TGTGCCAGCAGTCTAAGGACTAGCGGTCTGAGCTCCTACAATGAGCAGTTCTTC. As protein: CASSLRTSGLSSYNEQFF. This chain connects TRBV6-6 to TRBJ2-1; 10 positions agree with TRBD2. CDR1 is MNHNY and CDR2 is SVGAGI in the germline V gene (reference sequence). J lost 0 bases, V lost 5 bases, and 10 bases had no gene match. The CDR3 loop spans 18 amino acids.

The gene calls are TRBV29-1 and TRBJ2-1, with 7 bases identical to TRBD1. V lost 6 bases, J lost 3 bases, and 8 bases stayed unmatched. This CDR3 has 14 amino acids. Germline values: CDR1 SQVTM, CDR2 ANQGSEA. CDR3 nucleotide sequence: TGCAGCGTCGGGGACAGCGAATACTACAATGAGCAGTTCTTC. This encodes CSVGDSEYYNEQFF.

The chain has TRBV28 and TRBJ1-3; a possible D gene is TRBD1 (6 bases). The germline V gene encodes CDR1 MDHEN and CDR2 SYDVKM. The CDR3 consists of 14 residues. The V end was cut by 3 bases, the J end by 4 bases, with 10 bases between. CDR3 nucleotides: TGTGCCAGCAGTTTGGGGACATGGGGAAACACCATATATTTT. This encodes CASSLGTWGNTIYF.

The chain combines TRBV9 with TRBJ2-3; tentatively, D is TRBD2 (6 bases). Germline V gene data show CDR1 as SGDLS and CDR2 as YYNGEE. V dropped 6 bases and J dropped 3 bases, with 20 bases sitting between them. This CDR3 comprises 16 residues. CDR3 coding DNA: TGTGCCAGCAAGGTATGGGGTCCTGGACTAACAGATACGCAGTATTTT. This sequence encodes CASKVWGPGLTDTQYF.

The V and J genes are TRBV5-1 and TRBJ2-1, with 11 bases that match TRBD2. V shed 4 bases and J 2 bases; nucleotides not matched to a gene: 5. Per the germline V gene, CDR1 is SGHRS and CDR2 is YFSETQ. The CDR3 extends over 16 amino acids. The CDR3 nucleotides are TGCGCCAGCAGCCCACTAGCGGGGGCTACCTACAATGAGCAGTTCTTC. This codes for CASSPLAGATYNEQFF.